The 14 T cell receptor beta chains listed next were all sequenced from one sample in a study of T cells after yellow fever vaccination (dated by TCRdb to 2018 to 2020). The treatment or condition tag for this specimen amounts to: live attenuated yellow fever vaccine strain. To prepare the library, 5' RACE was applied. Sequencing took place on an Illumina HiSeq 2500. TCRdb reprocessed the public reads (quality trimming at Q25 with fastp, clone calling with MiXCR) and kept in-frame beta chains. Entries are consolidated by CDR3 protein sequence, retaining the most common genes and DNA. Across this sample there are hundreds of thousands of distinct CDR3 sequences, with roughly an eighth seen only once. The ten largest account for about 16% of the sample. Material: PBMCs, obtained on the day of the yellow fever booster vaccination. The source is a man aged 25-40 years who received the YFV17D yellow fever vaccine.

The sample holds many counts of this clonotype. The chain combines TRBV28 with TRBJ2-5; TRBD1 agrees at 11 bases. V trimming: 6 bases; J trimming: 4 bases; junction bases outside the gene matches: 7. This CDR3 has 15 amino acids. Germline V gene data show CDR1 as MDHEN and CDR2 as SYDVKM. The CDR3 loop is CASSLGQGGRETQYF. Written as DNA, the CDR3 is TGTGCCAGCAGCTTGGGACAGGGGGGGAGAGAGACCCAGTACTTC.

In its sample, this clonotype was seen a few times. The chain is built from TRBV11-2 and TRBJ2-3; D is unresolved. The germline CDR1 and CDR2 sequences are SGHAT and FQNNGV. The germline V and J ends were trimmed by 7 bases and 8 bases, with 19 bases remaining between them. The CDR3 length is 14 residues. CDR3 DNA sequence: TGTGCCAGCACCCCGGCGGAGCTCCCGGGTACGCAGTATTTT. Translated, it gives CASTPAELPGTQYF. The whole variable domain, filled in from reference TRBV11-2 and TRBJ2-3, reads EAGVAQSPRYKIIEKRQSVAFWCNPISGHATLYWYQQILGQGPKLLIQFQNNGVVDDSQLPKDRFSAERLKGVDSTLKIQPAKLEDSAVYLCASTPAELPGTQYFGPGTRLTVL.

This clonotype occurred a few times. The chain recombines TRBV19 with TRBJ2-2; D call uncertain. V shed 3 bases and J shed 4 bases, with 6 bases lying between them. CDR3 length: 13 amino acids. Germline assignment: CDR1 LNHDA and CDR2 SQIVND (reference sequence). The CDR3 reads CASSMTVTGELFF. The CDR3 DNA reads TGTGCCAGTAGTATGACGGTCACCGGGGAGCTGTTTTTT.

This clonotype was counted only a few times. The chain links TRBV28 to TRBJ2-1, with 9 bases aligning to TRBD1. The CDR3 contains 13 residues. With 6 bases clipped from V and 7 bases from J, the junction kept 4 bases outside the gene matches. The germline V gene encodes CDR1 MDHEN and CDR2 SYDVKM. The CDR3 coding sequence is TGTGCCAGCAGAAACAGGGGGCCAAATGAGCAGTTCTTC. Translation: CASRNRGPNEQFF.

This clonotype was picked up one time. J is TRBJ2-2 and V is TRBV6-1; 8 bases align to TRBD1. Germline trimming cut 5 bases from V and 2 bases from J; bases unmatched to any gene: 7. CDR3 length equals 16 residues. Looked up from germline, CDR1 is MNHNS and CDR2 is SASEGT. The chain's CDR3 is CASSTSGTGNTGELFF. Written as DNA, the CDR3 is TGTGCCAGCAGTACCTCCGGGACAGGAAACACCGGGGAGCTGTTTTTT.

In its sample, this clonotype was seen many times. V usage is TRBV7-2 and J usage is TRBJ2-1, with 12 bases matching TRBD2. Germline CDR1 SGHTA, CDR2 FQGNSA. This CDR3 spans 13 amino acids. The V gene end was trimmed by 3 bases and the J gene end by 9 bases; junction bases not matched to a gene: 0. CDR3: CASSLGLAGEQFF. The CDR3 DNA is TGTGCCAGCAGCTTGGGACTAGCGGGTGAGCAGTTCTTC.

This clonotype has more than one count but fewer than ten. The CDR3 loop is CASRLGQGGSTAFF. The CDR3 DNA is TGTGCCAGCAGGCTTGGACAGGGAGGTTCTACAGCTTTCTTT. J is TRBJ1-1 and V is TRBV28; 8 nucleotides line up with TRBD1. Trimming at V came to 6 bases and at J to 10 bases, leaving 13 bases not matched to a gene. The germline V gene has CDR1 MDHEN and CDR2 SYDVKM. The CDR3 contains 14 residues.

The chain uses TRBV4-2 and TRBJ1-1; D not resolved. CDR1 and CDR2 from the germline V gene are LGHNA and YNFKEQ. Deletions cut 0 bases from V and 1 base from J, with 9 bases between. The CDR3 has 15 amino acids. CDR3: CASSQDPRANTEAFF. The CDR3 region has the DNA TGTGCCAGCAGCCAAGATCCTCGGGCGAACACTGAAGCTTTCTTT.

This chain joins TRBV6-1 and TRBJ2-7; D is perhaps TRBD1 (5 bases). The V end lost 10 bases, the J end lost 5 bases, and 12 bases lay between the germline ends. The CDR3 has 11 amino acids. CDR1 and CDR2 from the germline V gene are MNHNS and SASEGT. The CDR3 nucleotides read TGTGCCATGGGGCCAGGGAACGAGCAGTACTTC. It yields the protein CAMGPGNEQYF.

This clonotype has a handful of counts. In DNA form, the CDR3 reads TGTGCCAGCAGCTTGCCTAGCCGGGAGACCCAGTACTTC. It encodes CASSLPSRETQYF. The V and J genes are TRBV5-4 and TRBJ2-5, with a possible D match to TRBD2 (5 bases). V shed 1 base and J shed 5 bases, with 9 bases lying between them. CDR1 and CDR2 from the germline V gene are SGHNT and YYREEE (reference sequence). The CDR3 is made up of 13 amino acids.

The chain uses TRBV7-9 and TRBJ2-3, with 7 nucleotides matching TRBD1. The junction had 7 bases not matched to a gene; V was cut back by 4 bases and J by 3 bases. The CDR3 is 15 amino acids. The germline CDR1 and CDR2 sequences are SEHNR and FQNEAQ (reference sequence). The CDR3, as DNA: TGTGCCAGCAGCTCCGGGACAGTTGGGACAGATACGCAGTATTTT. It specifies CASSSGTVGTDTQYF. The variable domain in full, completed from reference TRBV7-9 and TRBJ2-3, reads DTGVSQNPRHKITKRGQNVTFRCDPISEHNRLYWYRQTLGQGPEFLTYFQNEAQLEKSRLLSDRFSAERPKGSFSTLEIQRTEQGDSAMYLCASSSGTVGTDTQYFGPGTRLTVL.

CDR3 sequence (DNA): TGTGCCAGCAGTTTAAAGGTCCCAAATGGCTACACCTTC. Translated, it gives CASSLKVPNGYTF. The V gene is TRBV28, the J gene TRBJ1-2; D remains unclear. This CDR3 region has 13 residues. V lost 2 bases, J lost 6 bases, and 10 bases lay in between. The germline CDR1 and CDR2 sequences are MDHEN and SYDVKM.

The chain carries TRBV20-1 and TRBJ2-5; 8 nucleotides agree with TRBD1. J lost 2 bases, V lost 4 bases, and 3 bases had no gene match. Germline V gene sequence: CDR1 DFQATT, CDR2 SNEGSKA (reference sequence). The CDR3 loop spans 13 amino acids. The CDR3 DNA sequence: TGCAGTGCTACGACAGGGGTTCAAGAGACCCAGTACTTC. It encodes CSATTGVQETQYF.

The chain has TRBV9 and TRBJ2-7; perhaps D is TRBD1 or TRBD2 (5 bases each). Trimming took 4 bases from V and 6 from J, leaving 17 bases between them. The V gene's germline CDR1 is SGDLS and CDR2 YYNGEE. This CDR3 region has 14 residues. The CDR3 DNA is TGTGCCAGCAGCTTCCGGGACCCTCCGGGCGAGCAGTACTTC. This sequence encodes CASSFRDPPGEQYF.